What follows are 18 T cell receptor beta chains derived from one specimen sequenced in a study of cytomegalovirus exposure and HLA in healthy donors. Both 60 Vbeta primers and 13 Jbeta primers went into the PCR. Repertoires were generated with immunoSEQ multiplex PCR, while TCRdb's copy carries only in-frame clones and drops some. Of 150,000 to 160,000 clones in the sample, around 81% were seen once. The sample was PBMCs. Receptor source: a woman aged 35 to 49 in good health and CMV-seropositive.

The V gene is TRBV27, the J gene TRBJ2-1, with TRBD2 matching over 11 bases. After removal of 5 bases from V and 5 bases from J, the junction contained 5 bases not matched to a gene. Germline CDR1 and CDR2: MNHEY and SMNVEV (reference sequence). The CDR3 consists of 15 residues. CDR3 DNA sequence: TGTGCCAGCAGTCGACTAGCGGGATTTAACAATGAGCAGTTCTTC. Translation gives CASSRLAGFNNEQFF.

DNA of the CDR3: TGTGCCAGTACCCCGACAGGGTTGGTGGGGAATGAAAAACTGTTTTTT. Translation: CASTPTGLVGNEKLFF. This sequence joins TRBV19 and TRBJ1-4, with TRBD1 identical over 7 bases. The CDR3 contains 16 residues. J lost 5 bases, V lost 7 bases, and 13 bases had no gene match. CDR1 LNHDA and CDR2 SQIVND come from the germline V gene (reference sequence).

This chain uses TRBV11-1 with TRBJ2-3; D is possibly TRBD1 (6 bases). The V and J ends lost 5 bases and 0 bases respectively, with 18 bases between them. CDR1 SGHAT and CDR2 FQDESV come from the germline V gene (reference sequence). This CDR3 is 17 amino acids long. DNA of the CDR3: TGTGCCAGCAGCCTTTGGGGGCAGCCTTCTAGCACAGATACGCAGTATTTT. This gives the protein CASSLWGQPSSTDTQYF.

There are a few counts of this clone. The chain joins TRBV6-5 to TRBJ2-7; TRBD2 agrees at 10 bases. From germline, CDR1 is MNHEY and CDR2 SVGAGI. The length of the CDR3 is 15 residues. V gave up 0 bases and J gave up 3 bases; unmatched junction bases: 2. CDR3: CASSYSPSGSYEQYF. CDR3 nucleotides: TGTGCCAGCAGTTACTCGCCTAGCGGGAGCTACGAGCAGTACTTC.

The chain couples TRBV7-8 to TRBJ2-3; D is undetermined. This CDR3 spans 14 amino acids. V gave up 1 base and J gave up 0 bases, with 5 bases separating them. Germline CDR1 is SGHVS and CDR2 is FQNEAQ. The CDR3 DNA reads TGTGCCAGCAGCTTAGGTCGGAGCACAGATACGCAGTATTTT. Its protein product is CASSLGRSTDTQYF.

The V and J genes are TRBV11-2 and TRBJ2-2, with 14 bases aligning to TRBD2. The CDR3 loop spans 19 amino acids. From germline, CDR1 is SGHAT and CDR2 FQNNGV. V lost 2 bases and J lost 6; bases outside the gene matches: 11. This chain's CDR3 is CASSLNLGTSGSSAGELFF. CDR3 DNA sequence: TGTGCCAGCAGCTTAAATCTCGGGACTAGCGGGAGTAGTGCCGGGGAGCTGTTTTTT.

The chain joins TRBV19 to TRBJ2-1; 11 bases are a match to TRBD1. With 9 bases clipped from V and 10 bases from J, the junction kept 17 bases outside the gene matches. The CDR3 runs to 16 residues. The germline V gene has CDR1 LNHDA and CDR2 SQIVND (reference sequence). The CDR3 loop reads CASRLTGAGQGGEQFF. CDR3 coding DNA: TGTGCCAGCCGACTAACCGGAGCGGGACAGGGGGGGGAGCAGTTCTTC.

Notes on this clone: The sample has other DNA sequences that encode this CDR3 too. The rearrangement joins TRBV5-1 to TRBJ1-2; 7 positions agree with TRBD1. The V gene's germline CDR1 is SGHRS and CDR2 YFSETQ. This CDR3 region has 14 residues. The V and J ends lost 2 bases and 0 bases, in that order; junction bases with no gene match: 1. The CDR3 nucleotides read TGCGCCAGCAGCTTAGGACAGGCTAACTATGGCTACACCTTC. The encoded protein is CASSLGQANYGYTF.

The V call is TRBV5-1, the J call TRBJ1-1, with no clear D. CDR1 and CDR2 (germline): SGHRS, YFSETQ. V shed 1 base and J shed 4 bases, with 11 bases lying between them. The length of the CDR3 is 14 residues. CDR3 protein: CASSLRQSTTEAFF. CDR3 in DNA: TGCGCCAGCAGCTTGAGACAATCGACCACTGAAGCTTTCTTT.

This CDR3 is CASSARRQRSYEQYF. DNA for the CDR3: TGTGCCAGTAGTGCAAGACGACAGAGATCCTACGAGCAGTACTTC. The chain joins TRBV19 to TRBJ2-7; possible D gene TRBD1, 5 bases. The V gene lost 5 bases and the J gene lost 1 base, with 15 bases spanning the gap. The CDR3 consists of 15 residues. Germline CDR1 and CDR2: LNHDA and SQIVND (reference sequence). Full variable domain (missing parts from reference TRBV19 and TRBJ2-7): DGGITQSPKYLFRKEGQNVTLSCEQNLNHDAMYWYRQDPGQGLRLIYYSQIVNDFQKGDIAEGYSVSREKKESFPLTVTSAQKNPTAFYLCASSARRQRSYEQYFGPGTRLTVT.

As to this clone: Different DNA sequences within this sample yield the same CDR3. This chain joins TRBV19 and TRBJ2-3; D is perhaps TRBD2 (6 bases). This CDR3 is 14 amino acids long. Germline values: CDR1 LNHDA, CDR2 SQIVND (reference sequence). V lost 6 bases to trimming and J lost 1 base, with 11 bases between them. CDR3 residues: CASSLGTGTDTQYF. The CDR3 coding sequence is TGTGCCAGTAGCCTCGGGACTGGCACAGATACGCAGTATTTT.

The chain has TRBV7-8 and TRBJ2-1; 8 nucleotides match TRBD1. With 2 bases clipped from V and 6 bases from J, the junction kept 3 bases outside the gene matches. From germline, CDR1 is SGHVS and CDR2 FQNEAQ. The CDR3 is 14 amino acids. The DNA of the CDR3 is TGTGCCAGCAGCTTAAGGGACAGGATCAATGAGCAGTTCTTC. It translates to CASSLRDRINEQFF.

The chain recombines TRBV10-1 with TRBJ2-2, with D possibly TRBD2 on 6 matching bases. This CDR3 region has 14 residues. Germline CDR1 reads WNHNN; CDR2 reads SYGVQD (reference sequence). Trimming left V 6 bases short and J 5 bases short, with 13 bases between. CDR3 sequence: CASRGGAETGELFF. The CDR3 nucleotides are TGCGCCAGCAGAGGCGGGGCAGAGACCGGGGAGCTGTTTTTT.

This clone appeared a single time. The genes are TRBV6-1 and TRBJ2-1; weak D call: TRBD2 (5 bases). The CDR3 runs 14 residues. V was shortened by 4 bases and J by 3 bases, with 10 bases between the two germline ends. Germline lookup yields CDR1 MNHNS and CDR2 SASEGT. Here the CDR3 DNA reads TGTGCCAGCAGTGGAGGGCAATACTACAATGAGCAGTTCTTC. It codes for CASSGGQYYNEQFF.

The rearrangement uses TRBV9 and TRBJ1-4, with D perhaps matching TRBD1 (5 bases). Germline CDR1 SGDLS, CDR2 YYNGEE. The CDR3 has 14 amino acids. The V end lost 3 bases, the J end lost 3 bases, and 9 bases lay between the germline ends. The CDR3 DNA reads TGTGCCAGCAGCGCTGACAGTTCTAATGAAAAACTGTTTTTT. The encoded protein is CASSADSSNEKLFF.

The chain has TRBV10-2 and TRBJ1-1; 7 bases agree with TRBD1. The germline CDR1 and CDR2 sequences are WSHSY and SAAADI. The CDR3 contains 13 residues. The V segment lost 8 bases and the J segment 1 base; nucleotides outside the gene matches: 4. CDR3 DNA: TGCGCCAGCGGGGGACAGCCGAACACTGAAGCTTTCTTT. Translating it yields CASGGQPNTEAFF.

The rearrangement joins TRBV28 to TRBJ1-3; 7 bases match TRBD1. This CDR3 has 15 amino acids. CDR1 and CDR2 from the germline V gene are MDHEN and SYDVKM. With 2 bases clipped from V and 14 bases from J, the junction kept 15 bases outside the gene matches. The CDR3 spells CASSLGPGQLGSVYF. The CDR3 nucleotides read TGTGCCAGCAGTTTAGGGCCGGGACAGCTAGGCTCAGTATATTTT.

The rearrangement uses TRBV6-1 and TRBJ2-7; 7 nucleotides match TRBD1. The CDR3 consists of 12 residues. CDR1 and CDR2 from the germline V gene are MNHNS and SASEGT. The V and J ends lost 6 bases and 4 bases, in that order; junction bases with no gene match: 3. This CDR3 is CASSNRGYEQYF. The CDR3 nucleotides are TGTGCCAGCAGCAACAGGGGATACGAGCAGTACTTC.